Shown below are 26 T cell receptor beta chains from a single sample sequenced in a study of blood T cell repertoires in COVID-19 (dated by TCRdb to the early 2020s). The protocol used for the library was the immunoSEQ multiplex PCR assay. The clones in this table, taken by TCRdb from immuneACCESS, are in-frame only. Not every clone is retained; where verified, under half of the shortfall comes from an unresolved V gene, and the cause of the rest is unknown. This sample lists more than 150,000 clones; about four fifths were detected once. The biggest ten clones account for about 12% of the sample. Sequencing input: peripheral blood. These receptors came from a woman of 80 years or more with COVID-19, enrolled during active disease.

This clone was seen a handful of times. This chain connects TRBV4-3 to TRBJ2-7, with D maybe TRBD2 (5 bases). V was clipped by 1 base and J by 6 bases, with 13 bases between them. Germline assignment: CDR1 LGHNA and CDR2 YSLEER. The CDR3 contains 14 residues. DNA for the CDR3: TGCGCCAGCAGCCAAGGTCTGGGTCGGGGCGAGCAGTACTTC. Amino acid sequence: CASSQGLGRGEQYF.

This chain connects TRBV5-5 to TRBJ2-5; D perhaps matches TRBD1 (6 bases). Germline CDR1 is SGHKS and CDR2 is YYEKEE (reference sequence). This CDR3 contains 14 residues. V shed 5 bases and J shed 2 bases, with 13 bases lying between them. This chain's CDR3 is CASRAQGNQETQYF. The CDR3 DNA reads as TGTGCCAGCAGGGCACAGGGAAATCAAGAGACCCAGTACTTC.

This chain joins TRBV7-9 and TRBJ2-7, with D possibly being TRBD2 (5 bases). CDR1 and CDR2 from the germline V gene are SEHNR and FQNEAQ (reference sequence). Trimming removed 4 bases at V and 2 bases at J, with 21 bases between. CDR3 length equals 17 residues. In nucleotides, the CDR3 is TGTGCCAGCAGCTCGCCACAAGCCACGGACTTAACCTACGAGCAGTACTTC. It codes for CASSSPQATDLTYEQYF. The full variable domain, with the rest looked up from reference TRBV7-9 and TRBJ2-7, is DTGVSQNPRHKITKRGQNVTFRCDPISEHNRLYWYRQTLGQGPEFLTYFQNEAQLEKSRLLSDRFSAERPKGSFSTLEIQRTEQGDSAMYLCASSSPQATDLTYEQYFGPGTRLTVT.

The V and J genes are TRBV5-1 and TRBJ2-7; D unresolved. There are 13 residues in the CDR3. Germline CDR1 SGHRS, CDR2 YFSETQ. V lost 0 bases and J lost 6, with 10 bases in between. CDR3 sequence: CASSLAQSGEQYF. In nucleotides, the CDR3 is TGCGCCAGCAGCTTGGCACAGTCTGGCGAGCAGTACTTC.

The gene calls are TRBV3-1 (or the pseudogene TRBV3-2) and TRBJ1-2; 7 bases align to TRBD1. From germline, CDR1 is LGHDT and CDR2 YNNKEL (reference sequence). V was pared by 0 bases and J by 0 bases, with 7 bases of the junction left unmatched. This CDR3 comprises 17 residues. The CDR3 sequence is CASSQEGRQGANYGYTF. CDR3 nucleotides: TGTGCCAGCAGCCAAGAAGGGCGACAGGGAGCTAACTATGGCTACACCTTC.

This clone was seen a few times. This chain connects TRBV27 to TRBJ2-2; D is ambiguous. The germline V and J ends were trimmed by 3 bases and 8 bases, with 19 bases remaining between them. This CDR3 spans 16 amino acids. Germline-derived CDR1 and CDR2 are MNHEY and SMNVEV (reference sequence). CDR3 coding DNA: TGTGCCAGCAGTTTTACCCCTGGTACGCGGTTTGGGGAGCTGTTTTTT. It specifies CASSFTPGTRFGELFF.

CDR3 residues: CASSGSLGDSRNQPQHF. CDR3 coding DNA: TGTGCCAGCAGCGGATCGCTCGGGGACAGCCGCAATCAGCCCCAGCATTTT. The J gene is TRBJ1-5, the V gene TRBV5-5, with TRBD1 identical over 7 bases. V shed 4 bases, J shed 2 bases, and the junction held 12 bases outside the gene matches. The CDR3 is made up of 17 amino acids. Germline V CDR1 and CDR2: SGHKS, YYEKEE (reference sequence).

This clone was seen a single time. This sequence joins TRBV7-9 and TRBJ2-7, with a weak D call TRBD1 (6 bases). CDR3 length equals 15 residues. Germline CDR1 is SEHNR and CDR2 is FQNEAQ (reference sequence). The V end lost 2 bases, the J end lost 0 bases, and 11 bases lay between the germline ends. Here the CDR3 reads CASSLMGTPSYEQYF. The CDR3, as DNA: TGTGCCAGCAGCTTAATGGGGACACCCTCCTACGAGCAGTACTTC.

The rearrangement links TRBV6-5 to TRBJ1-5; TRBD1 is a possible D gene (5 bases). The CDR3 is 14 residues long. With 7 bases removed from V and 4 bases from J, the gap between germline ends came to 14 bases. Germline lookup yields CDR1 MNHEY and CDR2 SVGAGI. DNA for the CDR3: TGTGCCAGCATACGCGGGGGTTCAAATCAGCCCCAGCATTTT. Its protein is CASIRGGSNQPQHF.

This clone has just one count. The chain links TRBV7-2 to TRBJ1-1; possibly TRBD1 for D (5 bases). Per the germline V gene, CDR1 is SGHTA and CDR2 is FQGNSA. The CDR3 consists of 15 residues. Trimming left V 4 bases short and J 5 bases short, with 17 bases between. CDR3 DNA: TGTGCCAGCAGCTCCCAGGGTCGGGGGGAGACTGAAGCTTTCTTT. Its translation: CASSSQGRGETEAFF. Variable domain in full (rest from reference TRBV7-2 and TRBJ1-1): GAGVSQSPSNKVTEKGKDVELRCDPISGHTALYWYRQSLGQGLEFLIYFQGNSAPDKSGLPSDRFSAERTGGSVSTLTIQRTQQEDSAVYLCASSSQGRGETEAFFGQGTRLTVV.

The DNA for the CDR3 is TGTGCCAGCAGTTGGTACAGGGATAATTCACCCCTCCACTTT. This translates into CASSWYRDNSPLHF. The chain is built from TRBV27 and TRBJ1-6; tentative D call: TRBD1 (6 bases). This CDR3 region has 14 residues. From germline, CDR1 is MNHEY and CDR2 SMNVEV (reference sequence). Trimming removed 4 bases from V and 5 bases from J, with 9 bases in between.

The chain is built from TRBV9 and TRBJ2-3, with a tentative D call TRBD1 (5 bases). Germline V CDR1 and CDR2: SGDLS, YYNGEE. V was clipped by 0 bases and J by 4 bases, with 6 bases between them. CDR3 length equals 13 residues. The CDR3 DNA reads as TGTGCCAGCAGCGTAGAGGGGCCAGATACGCAGTATTTT. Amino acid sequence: CASSVEGPDTQYF.

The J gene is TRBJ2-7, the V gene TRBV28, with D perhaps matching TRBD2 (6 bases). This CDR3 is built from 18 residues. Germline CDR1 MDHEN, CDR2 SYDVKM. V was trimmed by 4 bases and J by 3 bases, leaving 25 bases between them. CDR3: CASSSGGVSPSTRYEQYF. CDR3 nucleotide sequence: TGTGCCAGCAGTTCTGGCGGGGTTAGCCCCTCCACACGCTACGAGCAGTACTTC.

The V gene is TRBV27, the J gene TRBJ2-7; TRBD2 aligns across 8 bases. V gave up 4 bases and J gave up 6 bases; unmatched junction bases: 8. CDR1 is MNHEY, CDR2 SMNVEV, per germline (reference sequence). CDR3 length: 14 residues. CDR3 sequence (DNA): TGTGCCAGCAGTTCCCTGGGACGGGAGGGCGAGCAGTACTTC. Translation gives CASSSLGREGEQYF.

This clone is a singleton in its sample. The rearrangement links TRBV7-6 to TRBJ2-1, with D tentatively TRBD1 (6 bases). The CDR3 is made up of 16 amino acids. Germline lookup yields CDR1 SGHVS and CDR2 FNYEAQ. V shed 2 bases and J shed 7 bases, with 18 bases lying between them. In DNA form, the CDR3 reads TGTGCCAGCAGCTTATTAGGACCCCTAACAGGGAATGAGCAGTTCTTC. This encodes CASSLLGPLTGNEQFF. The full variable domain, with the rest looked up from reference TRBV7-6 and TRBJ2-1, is GAGVSQSPRYKVTKRGQDVALRCDPISGHVSLYWYRQALGQGPEFLTYFNYEAQQDKSGLPNDRFSAERPEGSISTLTIQRTEQRDSAMYRCASSLLGPLTGNEQFFGPGTRLTVL.

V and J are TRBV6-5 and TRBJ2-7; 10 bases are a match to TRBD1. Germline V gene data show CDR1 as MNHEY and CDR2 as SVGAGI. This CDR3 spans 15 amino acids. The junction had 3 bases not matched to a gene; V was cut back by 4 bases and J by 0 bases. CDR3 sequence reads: CASSFRDRGSYEQYF. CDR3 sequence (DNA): TGTGCCAGCAGTTTCCGGGACAGGGGCTCCTACGAGCAGTACTTC.

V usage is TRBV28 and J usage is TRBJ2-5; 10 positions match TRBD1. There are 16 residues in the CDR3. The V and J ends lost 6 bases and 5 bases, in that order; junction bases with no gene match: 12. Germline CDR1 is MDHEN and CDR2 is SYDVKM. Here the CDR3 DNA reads TGTGCCAGCAGCTCTGAGACAGGGGGCGAGAACGAGACCCAGTACTTC. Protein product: CASSSETGGENETQYF. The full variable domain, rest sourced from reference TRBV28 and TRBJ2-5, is DVKVTQSSRYLVKRTGEKVFLECVQDMDHENMFWYRQDPGLGLRLIYFSYDVKMKEKGDIPEGYSVSREKKERFSLILESASTNQTSMYLCASSSETGGENETQYFGPGTRLLVL.

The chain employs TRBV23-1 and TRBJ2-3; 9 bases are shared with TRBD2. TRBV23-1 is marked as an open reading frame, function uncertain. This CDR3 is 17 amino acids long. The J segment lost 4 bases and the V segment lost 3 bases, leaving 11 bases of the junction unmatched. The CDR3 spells CASSQDSGTSISDTQYF. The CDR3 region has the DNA TGCGCCAGCAGTCAGGATTCCGGGACTAGCATCTCAGATACGCAGTATTTT.

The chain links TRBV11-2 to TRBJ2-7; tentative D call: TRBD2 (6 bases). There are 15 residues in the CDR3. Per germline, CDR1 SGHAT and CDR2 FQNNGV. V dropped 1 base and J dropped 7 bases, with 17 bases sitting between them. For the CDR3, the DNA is TGTGCCAGCAGCTTAGGTGGGCAGGGCCGGGGGGAGCAGTACTTC. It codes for CASSLGGQGRGEQYF.

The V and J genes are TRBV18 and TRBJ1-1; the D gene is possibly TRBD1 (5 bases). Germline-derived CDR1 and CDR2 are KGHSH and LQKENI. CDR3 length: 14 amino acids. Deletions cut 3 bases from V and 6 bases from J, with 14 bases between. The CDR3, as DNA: TGTGCCAGCTCACCCGGGGGGGATCTGGCTGAAGCTTTCTTT. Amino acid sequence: CASSPGGDLAEAFF.

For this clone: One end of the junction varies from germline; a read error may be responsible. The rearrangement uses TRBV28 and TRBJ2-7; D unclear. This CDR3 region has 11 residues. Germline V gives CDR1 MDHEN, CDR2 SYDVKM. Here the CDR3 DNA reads TGTGCCAGCAGTTTCGATACCTGGCCCTCCTTC. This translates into CASSFDTWPSF.

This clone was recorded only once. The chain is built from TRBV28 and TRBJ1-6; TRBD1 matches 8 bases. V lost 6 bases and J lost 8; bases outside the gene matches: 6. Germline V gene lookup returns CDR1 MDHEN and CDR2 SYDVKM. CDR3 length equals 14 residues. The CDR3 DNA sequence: TGTGCCAGCAGCTCCGGGACAGGAGATTCACCCCTCCACTTT. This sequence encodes CASSSGTGDSPLHF.

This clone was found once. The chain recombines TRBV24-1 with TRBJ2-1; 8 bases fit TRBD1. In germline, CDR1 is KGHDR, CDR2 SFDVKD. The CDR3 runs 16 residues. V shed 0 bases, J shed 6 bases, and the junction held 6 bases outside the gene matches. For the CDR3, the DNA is TGTGCCACCAGTGATTTGTACAGGGGGAAGGCCAATGAGCAGTTCTTC. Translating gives CATSDLYRGKANEQFF.

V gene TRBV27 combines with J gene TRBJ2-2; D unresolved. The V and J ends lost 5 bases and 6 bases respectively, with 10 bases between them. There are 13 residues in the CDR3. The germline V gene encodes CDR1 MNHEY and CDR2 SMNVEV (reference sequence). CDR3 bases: TGTGCCAGCAGTCCGTGGAGATCCGGGGAGCTGTTTTTT. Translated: CASSPWRSGELFF.

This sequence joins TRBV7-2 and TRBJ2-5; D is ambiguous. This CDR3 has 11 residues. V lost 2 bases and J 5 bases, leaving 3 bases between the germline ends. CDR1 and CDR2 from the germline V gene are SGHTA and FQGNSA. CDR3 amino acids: CASSLQETQYF. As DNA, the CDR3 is TGTGCCAGCAGCTTACAGGAGACCCAGTACTTC.

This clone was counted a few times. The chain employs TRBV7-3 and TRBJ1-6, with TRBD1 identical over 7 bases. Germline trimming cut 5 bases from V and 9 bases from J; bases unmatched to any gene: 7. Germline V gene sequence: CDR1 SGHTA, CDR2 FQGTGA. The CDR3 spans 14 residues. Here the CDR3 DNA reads TGTGCCAGCAGCCTCGACAGGGTGGGTTCACCCCTCCACTTT. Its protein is CASSLDRVGSPLHF.